This T cell receptor (beta chain) was profiled in a study of chemoradiotherapy in HPV16-positive cancers. About the research overall: Functional T-cell assays on a couple of HPV16-positive patients' cells defined candidate HPV-specific clones and common TCR motifs.

V gave up 1 base and J gave up 4 bases, with 7 bases separating them. CDR3 length: 13 residues. Germline lookup yields CDR1 MGHRA and CDR2 YSYEKL. For this clone: Its antigen is unknown.

General observations from the study: Candidate HPV-specific clones and E7-related TCR motifs grew in tumor during treatment.

Sequenced by immunoSEQ multiplex PCR; TCRdb stores in-frame clones only, minus some. The data hold about 15,000 clones, with 78% observed a single time. The specimen was taken from a patient who underwent chemoradiotherapy. The sequence came from a human donor with HPV-associated anogenital cancer. The chain carries TRBV4-1 and TRBJ1-2; D ambiguous. Written as DNA, the CDR3 is TGCGCCAGCAGCCAAGGGTGGATCTATGGCTACACCTTC. Protein product: CASSQGWIYGYTF.